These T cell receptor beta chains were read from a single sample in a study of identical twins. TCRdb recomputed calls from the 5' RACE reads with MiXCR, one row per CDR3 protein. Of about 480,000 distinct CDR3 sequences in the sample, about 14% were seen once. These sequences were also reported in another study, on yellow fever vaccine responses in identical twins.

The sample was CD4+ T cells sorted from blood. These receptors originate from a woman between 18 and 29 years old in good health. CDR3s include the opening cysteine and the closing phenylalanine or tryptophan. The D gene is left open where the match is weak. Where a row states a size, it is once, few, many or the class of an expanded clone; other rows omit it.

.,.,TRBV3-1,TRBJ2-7,CASSQRTDGEQYF,TGTGCCAGCAGCCAAAGGACCGATGGAGAGCAGTACTTC
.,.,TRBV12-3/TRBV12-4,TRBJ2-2,CASTLRDRPGELFF,TGTGCCAGCACCCTTCGGGATCGACCCGGGGAGCTGTTTTTT
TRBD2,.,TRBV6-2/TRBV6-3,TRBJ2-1,CASSATSGLAGVREQFF,TGTGCCAGCAGCGCCACCTCGGGACTAGCGGGAGTACGTGAGCAGTTCTTC
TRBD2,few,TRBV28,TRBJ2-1,CASLPRLAGNNEQFF,TGTGCCAGTCTGCCCCGGCTAGCGGGAAATAATGAGCAGTTCTTC
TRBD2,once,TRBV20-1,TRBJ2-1,CCARPSGRVGYNEQFF,TGCTGTGCTAGACCTAGCGGGAGGGTTGGTTACAATGAGCAGTTCTTC
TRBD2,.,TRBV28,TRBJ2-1,CASSPLTSGRGSSYNEQFF,TGTGCCAGCAGTCCCCTGACTAGCGGGAGGGGAAGCTCCTACAATGAGCAGTTCTTC
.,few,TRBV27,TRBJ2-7,CASSLGPPSSYEQYF,TGTGCCAGCAGTTTGGGACCCCCCTCCTCCTACGAGCAGTACTTC
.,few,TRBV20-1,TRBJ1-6,CSANPGVPYNSPLHF,TGCAGTGCTAATCCAGGGGTCCCTTATAATTCACCCCTCCACTTT
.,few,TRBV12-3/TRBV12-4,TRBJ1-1,CASSFGDLNTEAFF,TGTGCCAGCAGTTTCGGGGACCTGAACACTGAAGCTTTCTTT
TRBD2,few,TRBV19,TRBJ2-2,CASSPWEGDTGELFF,TGTGCCAGTAGCCCATGGGAGGGAGACACCGGGGAGCTGTTTTTT
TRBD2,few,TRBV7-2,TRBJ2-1,CASSSLRLANEQFF,TGTGCCAGCAGCTCTCTTCGACTAGCGAATGAGCAGTTCTTC
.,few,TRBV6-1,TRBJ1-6,CASASPVAGSNSPLHF,TGTGCCAGCGCCTCACCGGTGGCGGGGAGTAATTCACCCCTCCACTTT
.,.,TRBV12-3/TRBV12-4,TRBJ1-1,CASSPLGFSGGTEAFF,TGTGCCAGCAGTCCACTCGGATTTTCTGGTGGGACTGAAGCTTTCTTT
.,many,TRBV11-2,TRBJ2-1,CASSLGTTRYNEQFF,TGTGCCAGCAGCTTAGGGACTACCCGTTACAATGAGCAGTTCTTC
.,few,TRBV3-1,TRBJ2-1,CASSQDQSGEQFF,TGTGCCAGCAGCCAAGATCAATCTGGGGAGCAGTTCTTC
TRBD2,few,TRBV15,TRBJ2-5,CATSRDFSGAETQYF,TGTGCCACCAGCAGAGATTTTAGCGGGGCGGAGACCCAGTACTTC
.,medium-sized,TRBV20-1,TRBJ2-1,CSANRDTPYNEQFF,TGCAGTGCTAACCGGGACACCCCCTACAATGAGCAGTTCTTC
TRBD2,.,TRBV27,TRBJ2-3,CASSSLRTTSGGYTDTQYF,TGTGCCAGCAGTTCCCTACGAACGACTAGCGGGGGCTACACAGATACGCAGTATTTT
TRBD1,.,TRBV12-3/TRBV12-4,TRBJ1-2,CASSPNRGSYGYTF,TGTGCCAGCAGCCCCAACAGGGGAAGTTATGGCTACACCTTC
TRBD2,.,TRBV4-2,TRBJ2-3,CASSQAAVPGLATDTQYF,TGTGCCAGCAGCCAAGCCGCGGTACCGGGACTAGCAACAGATACGCAGTATTTT
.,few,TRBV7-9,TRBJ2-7,CASSLDVGMQYF,TGTGCCAGCAGCTTAGATGTCGGCATGCAGTACTTC
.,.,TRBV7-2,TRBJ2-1,CASSLGGKQFF,TGTGCCAGCAGCTTAGGGGGGAAGCAGTTCTTC
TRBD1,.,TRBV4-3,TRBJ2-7,CASSQDWTGRYEQYF,TGCGCCAGCAGCCAAGATTGGACAGGCCGCTACGAGCAGTACTTC
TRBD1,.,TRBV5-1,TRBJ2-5,CASTTGQTKETQYF,TGCGCCAGCACCACGGGACAGACAAAAGAGACCCAGTACTTC
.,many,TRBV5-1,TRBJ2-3,CASSLAPETTDTQYF,TGCGCCAGCAGCTTGGCACCGGAGACCACAGATACGCAGTATTTT
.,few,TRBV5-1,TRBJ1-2,CASSLAGNDYGYTF,TGCGCCAGCAGCTTGGCCGGGAACGACTATGGCTACACCTTC
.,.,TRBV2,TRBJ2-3,CASKAGGTDTQYF,TGTGCCAGCAAGGCCGGAGGCACAGATACGCAGTATTTT
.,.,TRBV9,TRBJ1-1,CASSQGTGMNTEAFF,TGTGCCAGCAGCCAGGGGACGGGCATGAACACTGAAGCTTTCTTT
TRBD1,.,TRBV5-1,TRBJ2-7,CASSLRLTGNEQYF,TGCGCCAGCAGCTTAAGGTTGACAGGGAACGAGCAGTACTTC
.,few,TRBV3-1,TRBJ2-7,CASSQEQRSSYEQYF,TGTGCCAGCAGCCAAGAACAGCGGTCCTCATACGAGCAGTACTTC
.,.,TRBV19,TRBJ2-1,CASRHYNEQFF,TGTGCCAGTAGGCACTACAATGAGCAGTTCTTC
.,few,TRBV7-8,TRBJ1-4,CASSHRDGATNEKLFF,TGTGCCAGCAGCCACCGGGACGGTGCAACTAATGAAAAACTGTTTTTT
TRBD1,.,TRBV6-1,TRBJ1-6,CASSRGQAYNSPLHF,TGTGCCAGCAGCCGGGGACAGGCGTATAATTCACCCCTCCACTTT
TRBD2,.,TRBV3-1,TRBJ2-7,CASSRELAGSSSREQYF,TGTGCCAGCAGCCGGGAACTAGCGGGATCCAGCAGCCGCGAGCAGTACTTC
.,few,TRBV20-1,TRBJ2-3,CSVSGHTSHTDTQYF,TGCAGTGTCTCGGGACATACCTCGCACACAGATACGCAGTATTTT
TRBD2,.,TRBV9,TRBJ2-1,CASSVDGSGILKEQFF,TGTGCCAGCAGCGTAGATGGTAGCGGGATTTTAAAAGAGCAGTTCTTC
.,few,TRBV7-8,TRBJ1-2,CASSLGVNNYGYTF,TGTGCCAGCAGCCTGGGAGTTAATAACTATGGCTACACCTTC
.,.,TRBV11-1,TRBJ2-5,CASSLDRRTTWLEAETQYF,TGTGCCAGCAGCTTAGACAGGAGAACGACGTGGTTGGAAGCGGAGACCCAGTACTTC
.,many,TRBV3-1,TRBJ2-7,CASSQSLVYEQYF,TGTGCCAGCAGCCAATCTCTAGTCTACGAGCAGTACTTC
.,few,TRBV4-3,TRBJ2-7,CASSQAGTPIGEQYF,TGCGCCAGCAGCCAAGCCGGGACTCCGATTGGCGAGCAGTACTTC
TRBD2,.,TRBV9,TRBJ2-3,CASSVGLAGGIISDTQYF,TGTGCCAGCAGCGTGGGACTAGCGGGGGGGATAATTTCAGATACGCAGTATTTT
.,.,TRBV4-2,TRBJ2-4,CASSQTGKTKSKNIQYF,TGTGCCAGCAGCCAGACCGGGAAAACCAAGTCCAAAAACATTCAGTACTTC
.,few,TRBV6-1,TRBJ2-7,CASRAQGIYEQYF,TGTGCCAGCAGGGCACAGGGTATCTACGAGCAGTACTTC
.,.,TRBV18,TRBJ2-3,CASSPVPGGTDTQYF,TGTGCCAGCTCACCAGTTCCAGGGGGCACAGATACGCAGTATTTT
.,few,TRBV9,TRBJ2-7,CASSVEVSSYEQYF,TGTGCCAGCAGCGTAGAGGTCAGCTCCTACGAGCAGTACTTC
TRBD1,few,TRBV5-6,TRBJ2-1,CASSLASRGLRNEQFF,TGTGCCAGCAGCTTGGCCTCTAGGGGGCTCAGGAATGAGCAGTTCTTC
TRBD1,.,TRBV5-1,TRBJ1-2,CASSERTGGSYGYTF,TGCGCCAGCAGTGAAAGGACAGGGGGAAGCTATGGCTACACCTTC
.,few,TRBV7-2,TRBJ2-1,CASRVGGPYNEQFF,TGTGCCAGCAGGGTGGGGGGTCCCTACAATGAGCAGTTCTTC